The TCR beta chain described here comes from a study of blood T cell repertoires in COVID-19. J was trimmed by 4 bases and V by 9 bases; bases with no gene match: 15. Germline CDR1 reads SNHLY; CDR2 reads FYNNEI. The CDR3 has 17 amino acids. The data were produced by immunoSEQ multiplex PCR, yet TCRdb's version contains in-frame clones alone and is incomplete. The profile shows some 300,000 clones, 89% of them singletons. Sequencing was carried out using PBMCs or T cells enriched from blood (not recorded which). The receptor's source is a woman in her forties or fifties who had been exposed to COVID-19. The V call is TRBV2, the J call TRBJ1-4, with 9 nucleotides matching TRBD1. This chain's CDR3 is CASRDRASLPFNEKLFF. CDR3 in DNA: TGTGCCAGTCGGGACAGGGCGAGTCTACCTTTTAATGAAAAACTGTTTTTT. Full variable domain (outside the CDR3, taken from reference TRBV2 and TRBJ1-4): EPEVTQTPSHQVTQMGQEVILRCVPISNHLYFYWYRQILGQKVEFLVSFYNNEISEKSEIFDDQFSVERPDGSNFTLKIRSTKLEDSAMYFCASRDRASLPFNEKLFFGSGTQLSVL.